One sample yielded the 30 T cell receptor beta chains listed below, sequenced in a study of sequential checkpoint blockade in melanoma. Treatment defined: randomized to nivolumab then ipilimumab (arm A) or the reverse (arm B). The method was immunoSEQ multiplex PCR; TCRdb's version includes in-frame clones alone and lacks a portion of them. The sample includes about 5,000 clones, around 20% of them seen just once. Sequences were derived from tumor tissue (inferred from file names), sampled from a patient given nivolumab and ipilimumab in sequence. These receptors were taken from a human donor with melanoma.

This clone was detected a few times. The chain combines TRBV4-1 with TRBJ2-1; the D is unclear. The CDR3 covers 15 residues. Per the germline V gene, CDR1 is MGHRA and CDR2 is YSYEKL. Trimming took off 1 base at V and 8 bases at J, with 15 bases between the two ends. The CDR3 reads CASSQAALPLYEQFF. The CDR3 nucleotides are TGCGCCAGCAGCCAAGCGGCCCTCCCTTTATATGAGCAGTTCTTC.

This clone is medium-sized (0.01 to 0.1%) in the sample. The chain recombines TRBV6-8 with TRBJ2-5; no definite D call. V was trimmed by 5 bases and J by 5 bases, leaving 21 bases between them. This CDR3 is built from 16 residues. Germline V CDR1 and CDR2: MNHGY, SAAAGT. The CDR3 sequence is CASSDASWQAAETQYF. CDR3 nucleotide sequence: TGTGCCAGCAGTGACGCCTCGTGGCAGGCAGCGGAGACCCAGTACTTC.

The CDR3 is CASSKNRAAGNEKLFF. In DNA form, the CDR3 reads TGTGCCAGTAGTAAAAACAGGGCCGCCGGAAATGAAAAACTGTTTTTT. The chain couples TRBV19 to TRBJ1-4; TRBD1 might be the D (6 bases). CDR1 and CDR2 from the germline V gene are LNHDA and SQIVND (reference sequence). The CDR3 runs to 16 residues. V lost 4 bases and J 5 bases, leaving 17 bases between the germline ends.

The chain uses TRBV29-1 and TRBJ1-2; D perhaps matches TRBD1 (5 bases). This CDR3 has 13 amino acids. Looked up from germline, CDR1 is SQVTM and CDR2 is ANQGSEA. V was shortened by 7 bases and J by 7 bases, with 19 bases between the two germline ends. For the CDR3, the DNA is TGCAGCGCCCGGGACGAAGAACAAGTTGGCTACACCTTC. Translation gives CSARDEEQVGYTF. Full variable domain (outside the CDR3, taken from reference TRBV29-1 and TRBJ1-2): SAVISQKPSRDICQRGTSLTIQCQVDSQVTMMFWYRQQPGQSLTLIATANQGSEATYESGFVIDKFPISRPNLTFSTLTVSNMSPEDSSIYLCSARDEEQVGYTFGSGTRLTVV.

In this sample, this clone turned up many times. The chain has TRBV11-3 and TRBJ2-1; the match to TRBD2 covers 15 bases. V lost 4 bases and J lost 7; bases outside the gene matches: 8. Per germline, CDR1 SGHNT and CDR2 YENEEA. This CDR3 is built from 17 residues. CDR3 sequence reads: CASSSGLAGGSWNEQFF. The CDR3 region has the DNA TGTGCCAGCAGCTCGGGACTAGCGGGAGGATCTTGGAATGAGCAGTTCTTC.

This CDR3 reads CASSETDYNEQFF. The CDR3, as DNA: TGTGCCAGCAGTGAGACAGACTACAATGAGCAGTTCTTC. This chain uses TRBV6-8 with TRBJ2-1, with D tentatively TRBD1 (5 bases). The CDR3 covers 13 residues. The germline V gene has CDR1 MNHGY and CDR2 SAAAGT. Deletions cut 5 bases from V and 3 bases from J, with 8 bases between.

This clone was seen a handful of times. This sequence joins TRBV6-8 and TRBJ2-2; D could derive from TRBD1 or TRBD2 (5 bases each). The CDR3 covers 18 residues. Trimming took off 5 bases at V and 5 bases at J, with 24 bases between the two ends. The germline gives CDR1 MNHGY, CDR2 SAAAGT. For the CDR3, the DNA is TGTGCCAGCAGTGGGCTTTGGGGGTCAGTCGATCGTACCGGGGAGCTGTTTTTT. It yields the protein CASSGLWGSVDRTGELFF.

This clone is classed as large. The genes are TRBV11-3 and TRBJ1-5, with 7 bases identical to TRBD1. Germline V gene data show CDR1 as SGHNT and CDR2 as YENEEA. V was pared by 5 bases and J by 1 base, with 2 bases of the junction left unmatched. The CDR3 spans 14 residues. The CDR3 loop reads CASSPGQSNQPQHF. The DNA for the CDR3 is TGTGCCAGCAGCCCGGGACAGAGCAATCAGCCCCAGCATTTT.

A few counts support this clone. This sequence joins TRBV6-8 and TRBJ2-7, with TRBD2 matching 13 bases. The CDR3 loop spans 14 amino acids. The V and J ends lost 6 bases and 6 bases, in that order; junction bases with no gene match: 5. CDR1 and CDR2 (germline): MNHGY, SAAAGT. CDR3 region: CASSRTSGGIEQYF. Here the CDR3 DNA reads TGTGCCAGCAGCCGGACTAGCGGGGGAATCGAGCAGTACTTC.

This clone was recorded a few times. V is TRBV4-1 and J is TRBJ2-7, with D perhaps TRBD2 (6 bases). Germline lookup yields CDR1 MGHRA and CDR2 YSYEKL. Deletions cut 1 base from V and 1 base from J, with 8 bases between. The CDR3 is 14 residues long. For the CDR3, the DNA is TGCGCCAGCAGCCAAGTGGAGGGTTCCTACGAGCAGTACTTC. It is translated as CASSQVEGSYEQYF.

This clone is categorized as large. The chain has TRBV11-3 and TRBJ2-1; 10 bases are shared with TRBD2. The CDR3 has 16 amino acids. Germline V CDR1 and CDR2: SGHNT, YENEEA. V trimming: 1 base; J trimming: 10 bases; junction bases outside the gene matches: 10. CDR3 bases: TGTGCCAGCAGCTTAGGTGCGGGTCAACTAGCGGGAGAGCAGTTCTTC. This translates into CASSLGAGQLAGEQFF.

This rearrangement joins TRBV6-8 to TRBJ2-1; 13 bases line up with TRBD2. The CDR3 loop spans 18 amino acids. The V gene's germline CDR1 is MNHGY and CDR2 SAAAGT. With 2 bases clipped from V and 9 bases from J, the junction kept 13 bases outside the gene matches. CDR3 sequence reads: CASSYGQYTSGREGEQFF. CDR3 DNA sequence: TGTGCCAGCAGTTACGGGCAGTATACTAGCGGGAGGGAGGGTGAGCAGTTCTTC.

Judged by abundance, this clone is medium-sized. The chain carries TRBV4-1 and TRBJ1-2; 7 nucleotides agree with TRBD1. Germline V gene sequence: CDR1 MGHRA, CDR2 YSYEKL. The CDR3 loop spans 13 amino acids. The trim removed 2 bases at V and 7 bases at J, leaving 4 bases unmatched. The CDR3 region is CASSQNRGSGYTF. The CDR3 DNA is TGCGCCAGCAGCCAAAACAGGGGTTCTGGCTACACCTTC.

By its share, this clone is medium-sized. The J gene is TRBJ2-7, the V gene TRBV11-3; 9 bases are a match to TRBD2. Germline CDR1 SGHNT, CDR2 YENEEA. J gave up 4 bases and V 5 bases, and 12 bases lay outside the gene matches. This CDR3 is 16 amino acids long. Written as DNA, the CDR3 is TGTGCCAGCAGCCGCCGAGCGGGGGGAAAAAGGTACGAGCAGTACTTC. Protein product: CASSRRAGGKRYEQYF. Variable domain in full (rest from reference TRBV11-3 and TRBJ2-7): EAGVVQSPRYKIIEKKQPVAFWCNPISGHNTLYWYLQNLGQGPELLIRYENEEAVDDSQLPKDRFSAERLKGVDSTLKIQPAELGDSAVYLCASSRRAGGKRYEQYFGPGTRLTVT.

Many counts were recorded for this clone. The chain employs TRBV6-8 and TRBJ2-5; 11 bases align to TRBD1. This CDR3 comprises 18 residues. The V and J ends lost 2 bases and 4 bases, in that order; junction bases with no gene match: 12. Germline V CDR1 and CDR2: MNHGY, SAAAGT. The CDR3 is CASSYHGIAGTGGETQYF. CDR3 DNA sequence: TGTGCCAGCAGTTACCATGGAATCGCCGGGACAGGGGGAGAGACCCAGTACTTC.

The V gene is TRBV11-3, the J gene TRBJ2-1; TRBD1 is a possible D gene (6 bases). V shed 3 bases and J shed 4 bases, with 19 bases lying between them. From germline, CDR1 is SGHNT and CDR2 YENEEA. The CDR3 consists of 17 residues. CDR3: CASSLGASTNIYNEQFF. The CDR3 region has the DNA TGTGCCAGCAGCTTGGGGGCTAGCACGAATATATACAATGAGCAGTTCTTC. Together with reference TRBV11-3 and TRBJ2-1, the CDR3 gives the full variable domain: EAGVVQSPRYKIIEKKQPVAFWCNPISGHNTLYWYLQNLGQGPELLIRYENEEAVDDSQLPKDRFSAERLKGVDSTLKIQPAELGDSAVYLCASSLGASTNIYNEQFFGPGTRLTVL.

Relative to its sample, this clone is medium-sized. The V call is TRBV11-3, the J call TRBJ1-1; 12 bases match TRBD1. Germline values: CDR1 SGHNT, CDR2 YENEEA. Germline trimming cut 3 bases from V and 2 bases from J; bases unmatched to any gene: 1. This CDR3 comprises 15 residues. The DNA for the CDR3 is TGTGCCAGCAGCTTGGGACAGGGGGCAAACACTGAAGCTTTCTTT. Encoded protein: CASSLGQGANTEAFF.

The chain joins TRBV11-3 to TRBJ2-1, with D perhaps TRBD2 (6 bases). The CDR3 is made up of 16 amino acids. V was trimmed by 1 base and J by 0 bases, leaving 10 bases between them. Germline V CDR1 and CDR2: SGHNT, YENEEA. CDR3 coding DNA: TGTGCCAGCAGCTTAGTAGCGACTAGCTCCTACAATGAGCAGTTCTTC. It yields the protein CASSLVATSSYNEQFF.

This rearrangement joins TRBV11-3 to TRBJ2-2, with 14 bases aligning to TRBD2. The CDR3 spans 17 residues. The germline gives CDR1 SGHNT, CDR2 YENEEA. The V and J ends lost 5 bases and 7 bases, in that order; junction bases with no gene match: 9. CDR3 DNA: TGTGCCAGCAGCGCCACACCGGGACTAGCGGGAGTCGGGGAGCTGTTTTTT. It translates to CASSATPGLAGVGELFF.

The chain carries TRBV30 and TRBJ2-2, with D hard to call. V was cut by 0 bases and J by 0 bases, with 2 bases left in between. The CDR3 totals 13 residues. Germline V gene lookup returns CDR1 GTSNPN and CDR2 SVGIG (reference sequence). The CDR3 region is CAWSVANTGELFF. CDR3 DNA sequence: TGTGCCTGGAGTGTTGCGAACACCGGGGAGCTGTTTTTT.

The chain has TRBV15 and TRBJ2-1, with 8 bases identical to TRBD2. The CDR3 loop spans 16 amino acids. Germline-derived CDR1 and CDR2 are LNHNV and YYDKDF (reference sequence). J gave up 3 bases and V 5 bases, and 9 bases lay outside the gene matches. CDR3 nucleotide sequence: TGTGCCACCAGCGGGAGCGGGGGCGTTTTCTACAATGAGCAGTTCTTC. Protein: CATSGSGGVFYNEQFF.

This chain links TRBV18 with TRBJ1-5, with D unclear. In germline, CDR1 is KGHSH, CDR2 LQKENI. This CDR3 region has 15 residues. Trimming removed 5 bases from V and 0 bases from J, with 11 bases in between. CDR3 sequence reads: CASSAIHYSNQPQHF. CDR3 in DNA: TGTGCCAGCTCAGCGATTCACTATAGCAATCAGCCCCAGCATTTT.

This clone came up a few times. The rearrangement joins TRBV4-1 to TRBJ2-3; D gene uncertain. The ends were cut back, 4 bases at V and 7 bases at J, with 12 bases in the middle. This CDR3 has 13 amino acids. Germline-derived CDR1 and CDR2 are MGHRA and YSYEKL. Here the CDR3 DNA reads TGCGCCAGCAGCCGCGTCGAAGATAATACGCAGTATTTT. This encodes CASSRVEDNTQYF.

This clone was observed a handful of times. V usage is TRBV11-3 and J usage is TRBJ1-4; TRBD1 is a possible D gene (6 bases). Trimming cost V 5 bases and J 7 bases, with 17 bases left between them. Germline V gene lookup returns CDR1 SGHNT and CDR2 YENEEA. This CDR3 spans 15 amino acids. DNA of the CDR3: TGTGCCAGCAGCCCCGCCCAGGGGCGAAGTGAAAAACTGTTTTTT. Protein product: CASSPAQGRSEKLFF.

The table lists this clone with a few counts. The CDR3 nucleotides are TGCGCCAGCCGCTTAGCAGGGTCCACTGAAGCTTTCTTT. The encoded protein is CASRLAGSTEAFF. The chain recombines TRBV4-1 with TRBJ1-1, with D perhaps matching TRBD1 (5 bases). Germline values: CDR1 MGHRA, CDR2 YSYEKL. This CDR3 spans 13 amino acids. The V gene lost 8 bases and the J gene lost 4 bases, with 14 bases spanning the gap.

The chain couples TRBV5-1 to TRBJ1-6; D possibly corresponds to TRBD1 (5 bases). The CDR3 has 15 amino acids. Germline assignment: CDR1 SGHRS and CDR2 YFSETQ. V lost 0 bases and J 11 bases, leaving 15 bases between the germline ends. The CDR3 sequence is CASSLEGREQAPLHF. CDR3 bases: TGCGCCAGCAGCTTGGAGGGGAGAGAGCAGGCACCCCTCCACTTT. Using reference TRBV5-1 and TRBJ1-6 for the parts outside the CDR3, the full variable domain is KAGVTQTPRYLIKTRGQQVTLSCSPISGHRSVSWYQQTPGQGLQFLFEYFSETQRNKGNFPGRFSGRQFSNSRSEMNVSTLELGDSALYLCASSLEGREQAPLHFGNGTRLTVT.

This clone is labeled medium-sized. The CDR3 loop is CASSKNRGLGETQYF. The CDR3, as DNA: TGTGCCAGCAGCAAGAACAGGGGGCTGGGAGAGACCCAGTACTTC. The rearrangement uses TRBV9 and TRBJ2-5; 9 positions match TRBD1. The V gene end was trimmed by 4 bases and the J gene end by 4 bases; junction bases not matched to a gene: 8. Germline values: CDR1 SGDLS, CDR2 YYNGEE. The CDR3 covers 15 residues.

The genes are TRBV19 and TRBJ1-2, with a possible D match to TRBD1 (5 bases). V gave up 0 bases and J gave up 4 bases, with 18 bases separating them. Germline CDR1 and CDR2: LNHDA and SQIVND (reference sequence). The CDR3 spans 17 residues. The CDR3 DNA follows: TGTGCCAGTAGTATAGATGGGGCTGGAGGAGCGGCCTATGGCTACACCTTC. It encodes CASSIDGAGGAAYGYTF.

At least ten counts were recorded for this clone. The chain has TRBV11-3 and TRBJ2-1; 8 bases map to TRBD2. J gave up 4 bases and V 3 bases, and 8 bases lay outside the gene matches. Germline V lookup: CDR1 SGHNT, CDR2 YENEEA. This CDR3 has 16 amino acids. This CDR3 reads CASSLMREATYNEQFF. The CDR3 nucleotides read TGTGCCAGCAGCTTGATGCGGGAGGCTACTTACAATGAGCAGTTCTTC.

The chain has TRBV5-1 and TRBJ2-7; D is possibly TRBD1 (9 bases). This CDR3 is built from 15 residues. The germline gives CDR1 SGHRS, CDR2 YFSETQ. V gave up 2 bases and J gave up 4 bases, with 16 bases separating them. As DNA, the CDR3 is TGCGCCAGCAGCTTCGGGGGGGACAGGGTTTACGAGCAGTACTTC. Translation: CASSFGGDRVYEQYF.